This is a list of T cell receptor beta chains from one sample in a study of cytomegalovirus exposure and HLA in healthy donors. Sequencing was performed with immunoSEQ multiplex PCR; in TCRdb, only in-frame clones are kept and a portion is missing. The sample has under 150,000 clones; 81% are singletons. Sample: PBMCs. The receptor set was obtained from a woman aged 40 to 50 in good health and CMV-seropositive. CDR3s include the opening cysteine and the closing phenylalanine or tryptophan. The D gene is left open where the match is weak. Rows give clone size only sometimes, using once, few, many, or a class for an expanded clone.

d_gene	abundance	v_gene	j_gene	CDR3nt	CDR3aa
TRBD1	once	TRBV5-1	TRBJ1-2	TGCGCCAGCAGCCTAGGACAGGGGACTGCTGGCTACACCTTC	CASSLGQGTAGYTF
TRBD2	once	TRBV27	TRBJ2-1	TGTGCCAGCCAACTAGCGGGAGGTTACAATGAGCAGTTCTTC	CASQLAGGYNEQFF
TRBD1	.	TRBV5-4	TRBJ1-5	TGTGCCAGCAGCGCCGGACAGGGGCCAGATCAGCCCCAGCATTTT	CASSAGQGPDQPQHF
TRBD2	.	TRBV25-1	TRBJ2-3	TGTGCCAGCAGTGATCGCACTAGCGGGAACGTTGGAACAGATACGCAGTATTTT	CASSDRTSGNVGTDTQYF
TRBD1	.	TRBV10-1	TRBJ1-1	TGCGCCAGCAGTGAGTACCGGGACAGTGAAGCTTTCTTT	CASSEYRDSEAFF
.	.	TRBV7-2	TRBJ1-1	TGTGCCAGCAGCTTAGTTGGACAGTCGAACACTGAAGCTTTCTTT	CASSLVGQSNTEAFF
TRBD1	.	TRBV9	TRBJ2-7	TGTGCCAGCAGCGTAGGGGACAGGAGATACGAGCAGTACTTC	CASSVGDRRYEQYF
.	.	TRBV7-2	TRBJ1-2	TGTGCCAGCAGCGAGCAATCAGGGCTCGACTATGGCTACACCTTC	CASSEQSGLDYGYTF
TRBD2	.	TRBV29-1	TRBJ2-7	TGCGGCGTTGGGGGGGTAGGTTACGAGCAGTACTTC	CGVGGVGYEQYF
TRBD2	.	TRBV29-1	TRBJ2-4	TGCAGCGTTCCTGGGACTAGCGGGAGCGATGAAGGGAGCATTCAGTACTTC	CSVPGTSGSDEGSIQYF
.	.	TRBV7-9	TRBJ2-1	TGTGCCAGCAGCGCAGGCGCCGGGACACGGGATGACAATGAGCAGTTCTTC	CASSAGAGTRDDNEQFF
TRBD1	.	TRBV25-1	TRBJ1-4	TGTGCCAGCAGTGACCTACAGGGGGCTAATGAAAAACTGTTTTTT	CASSDLQGANEKLFF
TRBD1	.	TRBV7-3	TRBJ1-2	TGTGCCAGCAGTCAGACAGGGGTAAGCGGCTACACCTTC	CASSQTGVSGYTF
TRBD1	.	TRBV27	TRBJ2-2	TGTGCCAGCACCAGGGGGTCGAACACCGGGGAGCTGTTTTTT	CASTRGSNTGELFF
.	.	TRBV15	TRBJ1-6	TGTGCCACCAGCAGAGAGAGGGCAAGCTCCTATAATTCACCCCTCCACTTT	CATSRERASSYNSPLHF
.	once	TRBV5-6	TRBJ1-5	TGTGCCAGCAGCTTGGTCGGGGATAGCAATCAGCCCCAGCATTTT	CASSLVGDSNQPQHF
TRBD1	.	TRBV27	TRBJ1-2	TGTGCCAGCAGGGAGGGACAGGGGAATGGCTACACCTTC	CASREGQGNGYTF
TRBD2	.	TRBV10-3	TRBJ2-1	TGTGCCATCAGTGAGTCGACTAGCGGGAGTGTTATTGAGCAGTTCTTC	CAISESTSGSVIEQFF
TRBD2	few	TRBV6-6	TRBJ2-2	TGTGCCAGCAGTTATCTTGCGGGAGGAACCGGGGAGCTGTTTTTT	CASSYLAGGTGELFF
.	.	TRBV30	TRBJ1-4	TGTGCCTGGAGTTTGCGGCAGGGGTATGAAAAACTGTTTTTT	CAWSLRQGYEKLFF
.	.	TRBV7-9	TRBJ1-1	TGTGCCAGCAGACCTGGGACGGGAGGGATTGAAGCTTTCTTT	CASRPGTGGIEAFF
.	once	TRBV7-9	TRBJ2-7	TGTGCCAGCAGCCCCCCGGGGAACCCCTACGAGCAGTACTTC	CASSPPGNPYEQYF
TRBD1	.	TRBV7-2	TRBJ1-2	TGTGCCAGCAGCCCCGGACAGGGGGGTGGCTACACCTTC	CASSPGQGGGYTF
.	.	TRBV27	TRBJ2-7	TGTGCCAGCAGTTTATTCTCGGGCCCACCTACGGGGGAGCAGTACTTC	CASSLFSGPPTGEQYF
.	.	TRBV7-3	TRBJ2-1	TGTGCCAGCAGCCCCTCTGCTACCGGTGACAATGAGCAGTTCTTC	CASSPSATGDNEQFF
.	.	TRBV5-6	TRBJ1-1	TGTGCCAGCGGTAAATCCGGGAACACTGAAGCTTTCTTT	CASGKSGNTEAFF
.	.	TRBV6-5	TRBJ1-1	TGTGCCAGCCGCAACTTGCCTACTAGGAACACTGAAGCTTTCTTT	CASRNLPTRNTEAFF
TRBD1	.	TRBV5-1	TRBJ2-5	TGCGCCAGCAGCCCGGACAGGGGGGAGGGGACCCAGTACTTC	CASSPDRGEGTQYF
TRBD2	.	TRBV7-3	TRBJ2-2	TGTGCCAGCAGCACTGGACTAGGACGAAACACCGGGGAGCTGTTTTTT	CASSTGLGRNTGELFF
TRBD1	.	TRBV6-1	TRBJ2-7	TGTGCCAGCAGTCCCCTGGGACAGGACTACGAGCAGTACTTC	CASSPLGQDYEQYF
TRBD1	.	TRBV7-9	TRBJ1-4	TGTGCCAGCAGCACAAGACGGACAGGGAATAATGAAAAACTGTTTTTT	CASSTRRTGNNEKLFF
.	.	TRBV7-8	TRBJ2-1	TGTGCCAGCGGTACCCAGGCCTACTCCTACAATGAGCAGTTCTTC	CASGTQAYSYNEQFF
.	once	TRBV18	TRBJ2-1	TGTGCCAGCTCACAACAGGGTTTACCCTACAATGAGCAGTTCTTC	CASSQQGLPYNEQFF
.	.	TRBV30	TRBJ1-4	TGTGCCTGGAGTGTGGACACAACTAATGAAAAACTGTTTTTT	CAWSVDTTNEKLFF
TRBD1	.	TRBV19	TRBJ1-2	TGTGCCACAAACAGAGAGGGACAGGGGGACTATGGCTACACCTTC	CATNREGQGDYGYTF
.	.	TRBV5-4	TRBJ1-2	TGTGCCAGCAGCGGGGGCGGCTATGGCTACACCTTC	CASSGGGYGYTF
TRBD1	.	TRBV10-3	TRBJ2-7	TGTGCCATCAAAGGGACAGGGGGCAACGAGCAGTACTTC	CAIKGTGGNEQYF
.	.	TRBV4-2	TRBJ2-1	TGTGCCAGCAGCCAAGGGCAGGGGAGGGACAATGAGCAGTTCTTC	CASSQGQGRDNEQFF
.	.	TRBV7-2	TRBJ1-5	TGTGCCAGCAGCTTAGATTCACTCCTCTATAGCAATCAGCCCCAGCATTTT	CASSLDSLLYSNQPQHF
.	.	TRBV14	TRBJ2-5	TGTGCCAGCAGCCAAGTTCCTACGGAGACCCAGTACTTC	CASSQVPTETQYF
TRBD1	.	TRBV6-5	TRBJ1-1	TGTGCCAGCAGTTACCTATCAGCTACAGGGGACACTGAAGCTTTCTTT	CASSYLSATGDTEAFF
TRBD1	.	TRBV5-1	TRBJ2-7	TGCGCCAGCAGCATCGGGACAGGACCCTACGAGCAGTACTTC	CASSIGTGPYEQYF
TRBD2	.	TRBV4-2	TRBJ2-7	TGTGCCAGCAGCCTTCCCGTAAAGGGGACTACCGTCTCCTACGAGCAGTACTTC	CASSLPVKGTTVSYEQYF
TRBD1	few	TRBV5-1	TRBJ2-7	TGCGCCAGCAGCCGGGACAGGGCCTACGAGCAGTACTTC	CASSRDRAYEQYF
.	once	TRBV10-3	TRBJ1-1	TGTGCCATCAGTGAGTCGACAGGTAGAGGGAACACTGAAGCTTTCTTT	CAISESTGRGNTEAFF
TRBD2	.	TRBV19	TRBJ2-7	TGTGCCAGTAGTAGTAGCGGGAGGGCTTCCTACGAGCAGTACTTC	CASSSSGRASYEQYF
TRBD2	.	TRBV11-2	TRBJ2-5	TGTGCCAGCAGCTTCCTGCTATCTAGCGGGGCAGCTAGGGAGACCCAGTACTTC	CASSFLLSSGAARETQYF
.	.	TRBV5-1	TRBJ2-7	TGCGCCAGCAGCTTGGGTACGCATAGCTCCTACGAGCAGTACTTC	CASSLGTHSSYEQYF
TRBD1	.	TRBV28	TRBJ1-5	TGTGCCAGCAGTTTAGATGGACAGGGGCAGCATTTT	CASSLDGQGQHF
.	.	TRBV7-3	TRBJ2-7	TGTGCCAGCAGCCCTGGCTGGAGGGGGCGGCAACCCTACGAGCAGTACTTC	CASSPGWRGRQPYEQYF
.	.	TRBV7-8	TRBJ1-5	TGTGCCAGCAGTCTAATGGGGGCAGGCAATCAGCCCCAGCATTTT	CASSLMGAGNQPQHF
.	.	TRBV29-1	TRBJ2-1	TGCAGCGTTGAAGCCCCCCTCCACAATGAGCAGTTCTTC	CSVEAPLHNEQFF
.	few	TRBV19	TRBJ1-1	TGTGCCAGTACCATCGTTACCCCCGGGAGGAACACTGAAGCTTTCTTT	CASTIVTPGRNTEAFF
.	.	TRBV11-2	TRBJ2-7	TGTGCCAGCAGCCCTACTGTAGTAGGGGACGAGCAGTACTTC	CASSPTVVGDEQYF
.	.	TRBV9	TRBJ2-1	TGTGCCAGCAGCGTCGAGGGCCAGACCTACAATGAGCAGTTCTTC	CASSVEGQTYNEQFF